This T cell receptor beta chain was captured in a study of OX40 agonist ivuxolimab in advanced cancers. Looking at the study overall: Ivuxolimab was a fully human IgG2 agonistic monoclonal antibody targeting the costimulatory receptor OX40 (CD134). Prior anti-PD-1, anti-PD-L1 or anti-CTLA-4 therapy was permitted, and about two fifths of dose-escalation patients had received checkpoint inhibitors. The dose-escalation cohort was around 83% male with a mean age of about 65 years, ranging from roughly 23 to 90. The point of sequencing TCRbeta in the periphery was to test whether ivuxolimab changed TCR sequence diversity and drove clonal T-cell expansion. Of the approximately 50 dose-escalation patients, hepatocellular carcinoma was present in around 20, melanoma in approximately 15, renal cell carcinoma in 9 and head and neck cancer in 9. The monotherapy dose-escalation portion (N of about 52 patients) of the phase I ivuxolimab trial is reported in the paper. Intravenous ivuxolimab was administered to patients every 2 weeks at six dose levels: 0.01, 0.1, 0.3, 1.5, 3 and 10 mg/kg. Three dose-escalation patients achieved partial responses, one with hepatocellular carcinoma and two with cutaneous melanoma.

Genomic DNA was isolated from the sorted cells so that the TCRbeta CDR3 region could be sequenced. The immunoSEQ Assay was used for sequencing of TCRbeta CDR3 regions. TCRdb retrieved this table from immuneACCESS and kept in-frame rearrangements only. Not all clones are present; in checked studies, unresolved V genes account for under half, and no reason is known for the remainder. The sample table holds nearly 35,000 clones, of which around 93% were seen once. The leading ten clones occupy 33% of the sample. The germline V end is reduced by 0 bases and the J end by 5 bases; junction bases left unmatched: 4. As encoded in the germline V gene (reference sequence), CDR1 is LNHNV while CDR2 is YYDKDF. Taken from cysteine to phenylalanine, the CDR3 has 14 residues. The kept DNA is CDR3 alone, 42 bases in frame from the first base. On the study overall, not on this receptor specifically: On average, CD8+ T cells showed more expanded clones than CD4+ T cells after ivuxolimab. Low levels of normalized T-cell clonal expansion were also seen in some nonresponding patients. At doses of 0.1 to 3.0 mg/kg, clonal expansion of both CD4+ and CD8+ blood T cells was observed from baseline to week 6. The antigen specificity of the peripheral T cells that underwent clonal expansion was not determined. In the 0.1-3.0 mg/kg groups, partial responders were among the patients with the lowest normalized peripheral clonal expansion, particularly in CD8+ T cells.

Concerning this clone: Its antigen is not yet known. The input lacks base qualities; no much larger clone sits a single base away.

The trial excluded patients who had a history of autoimmune disease or who were on systemic immunosuppression. Peripheral blood for TCR sequencing was collected from all dose cohorts at baseline, on cycle 4 day 1, and on cycle 7 day 1. Samples were obtained from an open-label, multicenter, first-in-human phase I dose-escalation trial of ivuxolimab. Adults with locally advanced or metastatic melanoma, renal cell carcinoma, hepatocellular carcinoma or head and neck squamous cell carcinoma were enrolled in the trial. CD4+ and CD8+ T cells were sorted separately from peripheral blood before TCR sequencing.

The sample here was CD4+ or CD8+ T cells sorted from blood, taken in a trial of the OX40 agonist ivuxolimab. The receptor's source is an adult with an advanced solid tumor such as melanoma, head and neck, liver or kidney cancer. This chain joins TRBV15 to TRBJ2-7; the central 7 bases match TRBD1. CDR3 loop: CATSRETGFHEQYF. The sequenced DNA is TGTGCCACCAGCAGAGAGACAGGGTTCCACGAGCAGTACTTC.